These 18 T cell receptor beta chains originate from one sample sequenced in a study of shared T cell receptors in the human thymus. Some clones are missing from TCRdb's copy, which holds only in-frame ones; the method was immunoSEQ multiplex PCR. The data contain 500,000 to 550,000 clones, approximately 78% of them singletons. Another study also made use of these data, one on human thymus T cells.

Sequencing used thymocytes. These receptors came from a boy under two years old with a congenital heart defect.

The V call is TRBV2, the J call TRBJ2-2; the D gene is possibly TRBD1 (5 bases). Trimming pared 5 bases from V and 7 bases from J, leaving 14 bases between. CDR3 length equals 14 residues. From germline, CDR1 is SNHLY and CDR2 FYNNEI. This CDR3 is CASSFDQGVGELFF. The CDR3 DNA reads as TGTGCCAGCAGTTTTGACCAGGGCGTCGGGGAGCTGTTTTTT.

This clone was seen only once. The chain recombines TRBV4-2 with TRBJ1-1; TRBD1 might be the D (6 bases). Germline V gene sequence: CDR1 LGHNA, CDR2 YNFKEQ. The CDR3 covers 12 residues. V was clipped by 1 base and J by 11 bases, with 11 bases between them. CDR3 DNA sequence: TGTGCCAGCAGCCAAGCCACAGGGTGGGCTTTCTTT. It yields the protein CASSQATGWAFF.

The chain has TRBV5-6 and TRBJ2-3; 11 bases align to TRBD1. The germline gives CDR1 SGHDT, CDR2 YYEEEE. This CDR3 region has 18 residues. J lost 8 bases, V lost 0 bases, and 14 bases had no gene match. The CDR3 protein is CASSLALKGQGVKSTQYF. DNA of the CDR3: TGTGCCAGCAGCTTGGCCCTAAAGGGACAGGGGGTAAAGAGTACGCAGTATTTT.

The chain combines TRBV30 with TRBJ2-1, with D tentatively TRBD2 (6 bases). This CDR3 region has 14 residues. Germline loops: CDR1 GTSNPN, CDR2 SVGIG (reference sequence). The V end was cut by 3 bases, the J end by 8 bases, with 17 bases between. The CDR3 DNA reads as TGTGCCTGGAGGTTGTGGGAGTGGGGGGATGAGCAGTTCTTC. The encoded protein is CAWRLWEWGDEQFF.

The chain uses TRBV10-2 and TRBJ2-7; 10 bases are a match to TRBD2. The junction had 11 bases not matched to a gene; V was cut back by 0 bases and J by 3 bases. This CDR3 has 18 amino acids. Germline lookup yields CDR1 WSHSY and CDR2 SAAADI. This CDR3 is CASSESLAGGFSSYEQYF. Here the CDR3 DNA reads TGCGCCAGCAGTGAGTCATTAGCGGGAGGTTTCTCGAGCTACGAGCAGTACTTC.

This CDR3 is CASSLFVWSPATRPLWEQYF. The CDR3 nucleotides read TGTGCCAGCAGCTTATTTGTCTGGTCTCCAGCGACCCGCCCGTTATGGGAGCAGTACTTC. The chain joins TRBV7-8 to TRBJ2-7, with no clear D. Trimming took 2 bases from V and 7 from J, leaving 33 bases between them. Germline-derived CDR1 and CDR2 are SGHVS and FQNEAQ. The CDR3 sequence is 20 residues long.

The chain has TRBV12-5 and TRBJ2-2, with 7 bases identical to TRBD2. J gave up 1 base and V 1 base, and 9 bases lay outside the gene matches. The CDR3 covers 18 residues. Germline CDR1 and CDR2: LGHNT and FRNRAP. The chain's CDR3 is CASGLARRDYLNTGELFF. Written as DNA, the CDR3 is TGTGCTAGTGGTTTGGCACGACGGGACTACCTGAACACCGGGGAGCTGTTTTTT.

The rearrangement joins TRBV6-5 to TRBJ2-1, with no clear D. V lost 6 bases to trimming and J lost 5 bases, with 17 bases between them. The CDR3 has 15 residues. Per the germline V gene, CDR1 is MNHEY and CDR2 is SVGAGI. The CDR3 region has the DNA TGTGCCAGCAGCTACCGACTCGGCAAGAACAATGAGCAGTTCTTC. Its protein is CASSYRLGKNNEQFF.

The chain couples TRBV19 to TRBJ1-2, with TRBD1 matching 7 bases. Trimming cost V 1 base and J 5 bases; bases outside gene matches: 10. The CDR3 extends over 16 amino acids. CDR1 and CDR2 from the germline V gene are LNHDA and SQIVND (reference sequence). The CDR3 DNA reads TGTGCCAGTAGTATAGGGGCCAGGGGGACTCCATATGGCTACACCTTC. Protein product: CASSIGARGTPYGYTF.

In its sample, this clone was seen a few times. The CDR3 spells CASSQELQGSTDTQYF. CDR3 in DNA: TGCGCCAGCAGCCAAGAGTTACAGGGATCCACAGATACGCAGTATTTT. The rearrangement joins TRBV4-3 to TRBJ2-3, with a possible D match to TRBD1 (6 bases). The CDR3 totals 16 residues. Trimming took 0 bases from V and 2 from J, leaving 12 bases between them. The V gene's germline CDR1 is LGHNA and CDR2 YSLEER.

CDR3 nucleotide sequence: TGCAGTGCCCAAAGAGGGCGGACCCAGTACTTC. As protein: CSAQRGRTQYF. V gene TRBV20-1 combines with J gene TRBJ2-5, with D perhaps TRBD2 (5 bases). CDR3 length equals 11 residues. The germline V gene has CDR1 DFQATT and CDR2 SNEGSKA (reference sequence). V was pared by 6 bases and J by 7 bases, with 12 bases between.

CDR3 sequence: CASGTGGCEQYF. The CDR3 nucleotides read TGTGCCAGCGGGACAGGGGGCTGCGAGCAGTACTTC. The chain is built from TRBV14 and TRBJ2-7; TRBD1 matches 12 bases. Looked up from germline, CDR1 is SGHDN and CDR2 is FVKESK. The V gene end was trimmed by 8 bases and the J gene end by 6 bases; junction bases not matched to a gene: 2. CDR3 size: 12 residues.

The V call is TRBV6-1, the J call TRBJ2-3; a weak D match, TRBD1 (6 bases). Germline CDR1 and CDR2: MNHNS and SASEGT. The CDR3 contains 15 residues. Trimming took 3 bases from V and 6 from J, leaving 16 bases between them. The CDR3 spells CASSEVGGSGDTQYF. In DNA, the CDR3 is TGTGCCAGCAGTGAGGTAGGGGGAAGTGGTGATACGCAGTATTTT.

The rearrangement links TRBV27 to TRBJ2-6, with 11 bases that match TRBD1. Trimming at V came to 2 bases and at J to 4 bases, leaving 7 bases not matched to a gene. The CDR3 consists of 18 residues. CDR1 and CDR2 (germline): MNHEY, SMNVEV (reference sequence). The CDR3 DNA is TGTGCCAGCAGTTTAACCGGGACAGGGGGATTGGGGGCCAACGTCCTGACTTTC. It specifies CASSLTGTGGLGANVLTF.

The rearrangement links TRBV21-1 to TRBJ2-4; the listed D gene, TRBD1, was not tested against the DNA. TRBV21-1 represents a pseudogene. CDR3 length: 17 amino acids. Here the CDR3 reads CASSKGTPCYPKNIQYF. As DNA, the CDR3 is TGTGCCAGCAGCAAGGGGACACCCTGCTACCCCAAAAACATTCAGTACTTC.

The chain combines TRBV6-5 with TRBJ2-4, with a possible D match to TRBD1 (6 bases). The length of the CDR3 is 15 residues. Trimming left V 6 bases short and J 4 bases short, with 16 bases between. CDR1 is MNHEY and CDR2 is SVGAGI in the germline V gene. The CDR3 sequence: CASRPPDGTKNIQYF. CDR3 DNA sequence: TGTGCCAGCAGACCGCCCGACGGGACAAAAAACATTCAGTACTTC.

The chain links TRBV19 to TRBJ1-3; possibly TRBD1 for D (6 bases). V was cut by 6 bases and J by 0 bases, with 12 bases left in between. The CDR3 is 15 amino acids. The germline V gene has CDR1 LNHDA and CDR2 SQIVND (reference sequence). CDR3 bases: TGTGCCAGTAGGCCACAGGGAATCTCTGGAAACACCATATATTTT. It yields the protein CASRPQGISGNTIYF.

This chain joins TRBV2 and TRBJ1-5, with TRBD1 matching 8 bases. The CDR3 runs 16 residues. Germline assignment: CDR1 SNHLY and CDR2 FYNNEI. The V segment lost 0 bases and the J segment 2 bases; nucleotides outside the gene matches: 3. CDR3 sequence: CASSEADRAGNQPQHF. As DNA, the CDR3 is TGTGCCAGCAGTGAAGCGGACAGGGCGGGCAATCAGCCCCAGCATTTT.